Following are 2 T cell receptor beta chains from one sample sequenced in a study of T cell responses to AZD1222 COVID-19 vaccine. Clones were sequenced by immunoSEQ multiplex PCR, and TCRdb holds only the in-frame ones, with some missing. The sample includes about 150,000 clones, approximately 91% of them seen just once. The sample was peripheral blood, taken 28 days after the second AZD1222 dose. The receptors originated from an adult who received the AZD1222 COVID-19 vaccine.

The chain uses TRBV7-2 and TRBJ2-1; 11 bases fit TRBD2. Germline lookup yields CDR1 SGHTA and CDR2 FQGNSA. V was clipped by 5 bases and J by 9 bases; unmatched bases: 12. There are 16 residues in the CDR3. CDR3 nucleotide sequence: TGTGCCAGCAGCCATGGGGCGGCTAGCGGGAGGAGTGAGCAGTTCTTC. Its translation is CASSHGAASGRSEQFF.

This chain uses TRBV19 with TRBJ2-2; D ambiguous. The CDR3 length is 16 residues. In germline, CDR1 is LNHDA, CDR2 SQIVND (reference sequence). V lost 4 bases and J lost 4, with 16 bases in between. CDR3 bases: TGTGCCAGTAGTACATATGGGGTATCTGTCACCGGGGAGCTGTTTTTT. Protein sequence: CASSTYGVSVTGELFF.